The clone carrying this T cell receptor beta chain was found many times. Its specificity is not known. The sample originates from a study of T-cell memory formation after mild COVID-19. 5'RACE primed at constant segments yielded TCR alpha and TCR beta cDNA libraries bearing sample barcodes and UMIs. TCRdb re-derived calls from the 5' RACE reads in MiXCR, one entry per CDR3 protein. Here the sample spans roughly 35,000 distinct CDR3 sequences, approximately 21% being singletons. Study-level results: A balance of CD4 and CD8 characterized clones contracting day 15 to 85, whereas later expanders leaned CD4+.

Trimming left V 0 bases short and J 4 bases short, with 12 bases between. There are 15 residues in the CDR3. Germline V gene sequence: CDR1 MNHEY, CDR2 SVGAGI. V is TRBV6-5 and J is TRBJ1-1, with D possibly TRBD1 on 5 matching bases. This TCR derives from an adult who had mild COVID-19 (a few samples of this study predate the infection). Cell type and time point are not known. The source material was PBMCs or a T cell subset sorted from them (not recorded which). CDR3 sequence reads: CASSYSYRLGTEAFF. DNA of the CDR3: TGTGCCAGCAGTTACTCGTACAGGCTGGGCACTGAAGCTTTCTTT.